This record looks at one TCR beta chain sequence and its context. The antigen this receptor binds is unknown. Base qualities are missing; no much larger clone stands one base away. This sample was included in a study of cytomegalovirus exposure and HLA in healthy donors (dated by TCRdb to about 2017). For the study in its entirety: An earlier analysis of 587 of the donors reported about 250 Gb of sequence data and 100 million to 130 million unique TCR beta sequences from some 180 million T cells. Approximately 310 gigabases of sequencing data and 78 million or so unique TCR sequences were included in an early release covering about 620 HLA-typed donors. Of the roughly 410 genotyped donors, 81% were placed in the genetic ancestry cluster associated with self-reported Caucasian donors. The study aimed to test whether signatures of past pathogen exposure could be identified by cataloging public T cell receptors. Using immunosequencing, the study profiled T cell repertoires from 666 subjects and related those repertoires to cytomegalovirus serostatus. Along with the 666-subject first cohort, a separate validation cohort of over 90 different subjects was used. High-throughput TCR immunosequencing, statistical association of individual TCRs with disease status, and machine learning were combined to predict cytomegalovirus infection status. To study patterns of TCR occurrence, a later analysis re-analyzed previously published TCR beta repertoires from 500 to 850 donors and added high-resolution HLA genotyping. Rather than using new phenotypic data, the later analysis identified candidate immune exposures from TCR beta sequences and from how often those sequences occurred across donors. In an earlier analysis of a few hundred of the donors, high-throughput TCR beta sequencing was used to judge whether each TCR beta V gene segment behaved as functional or pseudogenic. Alongside the repertoire data, information on donor age, sex, ethnicity and CMV serostatus was compiled. In a later genetic analysis, genome-wide SNP genotypes for about three fifths of the 666 donors were used, and that subset was treated as a discovery cohort. All discovery cohort repertoires had been generated on a single sequencing platform. HLA typing covered class I and class II loci at four-digit resolution. The number of donors typed differed by locus, with roughly 620-630 for A, B, C, DRB1 and DQB1, approximately 500 for DQA1, approximately 580 for DPA1, and under 490 for DPB1. Roughly five DR-DQ haplotypes were handled as single units for association and clustering because linkage in the cohort was strong. Among roughly 400 genotyped donors of the cohort, an average of approximately 240,000 unique TCR beta nucleotide sequences were sequenced per donor, roughly a sixth of them non-productive. Study-wide findings and limitations: In a later analysis, HLA-associated TCR beta chains showed more clonal expansion and lower generation probabilities than non-associated chains that were equally common. A further reported finding was that TCR beta sequences accurately predicted the HLA-A and HLA-B alleles for most subjects in the first cohort. While some public TCRs were present in many individuals, most TCR sequences turned up only very rarely across donors. In both the original and validation cohorts, the classifier was reported to diagnose cytomegalovirus status with high specificity and sensitivity. Because counts were too low, some 16 rarely observed V segments, including chromosome 9 orphons, were excluded from the earlier analysis of 587 of the donors. In a later analysis, TCR association rates were found to vary across HLA loci, with the most associated TCRs seen for DRB1 alleles and the fewest for HLA-C alleles. The study gave a list of some 150 TCR beta chains associated with cytomegalovirus. A few of the identified cytomegalovirus-associated TCR beta chains were confirmed in vitro to be specific for cytomegalovirus antigens. Linkage disequilibrium might explain the correlated functional status among segregating V segments, but an unknown experimental factor could not be excluded. Strong co-occurrence of HLA alleles, especially DR and DQ, made assigning TCR associations to individual alleles difficult. Because the 87-base-pair reads could not distinguish some IMGT-functional V segments, including TRBV6-2 and TRBV6-3, those segments were excluded. Because some donors lacked HLA typing at each locus, the association tests relied only on the typed subset. According to a later analysis, most CMV-associated TCR beta chains appeared to be HLA-restricted, and the HLA associations seemed to be driven largely by CMV exposure. CMV serostatus was the only immune exposure information available for the cohort. The sequencing pipeline was judged likely to have produced a cluster of highly shared sequence variants as a technical artifact. In an earlier analysis of 500 to 650 of the donors, most TCR beta V segments appeared in productive rearrangements about 87% or about 30% of the time, broadly matching IMGT annotations. A later analysis reported that several top co-occurrence clusters appeared linked to parvovirus B19, influenza, CMV and Epstein-Barr virus. According to a later genetic analysis, donors in an Asian-associated ancestry cluster had fewer N-insertions in productive TCRs than the roughly 700-donor mean. An association between a missense DCLRE1C variant and V-gene and J-gene trimming of TCR beta chains was found in a later genetic analysis and replicated in an independent cohort. In this cohort, only TCR beta chains were sequenced, and detectable features were limited by the absence of alpha or paired-chain data. In a later analysis, about 17,000 TCR beta sequences were associated with specific HLA alleles at a false discovery rate of 0.05. Sequencing depth was assumed to be roughly uniform across donors in the presence/absence analyses, though that assumption may not hold. According to the authors, the approach could potentially be generalized to other disease states and immunological phenotypes.

Library preparation employed the immunoSEQ multiplex PCR assay. The multiplex PCR relied on a mix of 60 forward primers for TCR Vbeta segments and 13 reverse primers for TCR Jbeta segments. A multiplex PCR assay on genomic DNA amplified the CDR3 region of rearranged TCR beta genes. The Illumina HiSeq System was used to sequence the amplified TCR beta libraries as 87-base-pair reads. The authors' analysis ran thus. In a later analysis, 80 million or so unique TCR beta chains were counted across the approximately 670 repertoires, and about 9.9 million of these chains were shared by at least two donors. Raw reads were error-corrected and collapsed into unique sequences with a nearest-neighbor algorithm that merged closely related sequences to remove PCR and sequencing errors. Alignment of CDR3 sequences to IMGT reference sequences was used to assign V, D and J gene segments. Each retained sequence needed at least a six-nucleotide match to both a V gene segment and a J gene segment. Rearrangements were called productive when the CDR3 lacked stop codons and stayed in frame with V and J; all others were non-productive. Following IMGT convention, CDR3 was defined as the stretch from the second conserved V-encoded cysteine up to the conserved J-encoded phenylalanine. Sequences without an unambiguous match to a single V gene segment were excluded from the earlier analysis of about 640 of the donors. An earlier analysis of fewer than 750 of the donors called V segments functional above 56.7% productive rearrangements and segregating when the between-donor standard deviation exceeded 5%. To diagnose cytomegalovirus status from the catalog of TCR beta chain sequences, a statistical classification framework was built. In a later analysis, TCR nucleotide sequences were compared against IMGT/GENE-DB human TR gene sequences so that V and J genes could be assigned. A later analysis assigned CDR3 sequences and most-parsimonious VDJ recombination scenarios with the TCRdist pipeline. In a later analysis, every TCR beta chain was defined by the combination of its CDR3 amino acid sequence and its V-gene family, and reads without a unique V-gene family were dropped. In a later analysis, around 650 highly shared, low-generation-probability nucleotide sequences were removed to address suspected cross-contamination and a sequencing artifact. In a later analysis, a clonal expansion index for each public chain was calculated from normalized within-repertoire ranks of inferred template counts. Generation probabilities in a later analysis came from a VDJ recombination model fitted to out-of-frame rearrangements, and those results were checked against IGoR. In a later analysis, hypergeometric tests were used to score TCR-TCR, TCR-HLA and TCR-CMV co-occurrence, with a repertoire-size bias correction applied to TCR pairs. A later analysis estimated false discovery rates by permuting HLA or CMV assignments 20 times. In a later analysis, co-occurring TCRs were grouped with DBSCAN, and TCRdist sequence similarity was added when clustering was performed within HLA-allele-positive subsets. Repertoires with fewer than 30,000 or more than 120,000 public chains, plus five repertoires with anomalous nucleotide sharing, were excluded from co-occurrence clustering. The immuneACCESS repertoire file appears here via TCRdb, limited to in-frame rearrangements. These files lack a portion of the clones; in checked studies, under half of the deficit traces to unresolved V genes, and the cause of the others is not known. The V and J calls and clone size are taken from that table; D and trimming were inferred from the DNA. The sample includes around 110,000 clones, with 75% to 85% observed a single time. 1.5% to 2% of the sample is taken by the ten largest.

From a lookup of the germline V gene, CDR1 and CDR2 are SGHRS and YFSETQ. Spanning cysteine to phenylalanine, the CDR3 consists of 15 amino acids. Just the 45-base CDR3 DNA is kept, in frame starting at base 1. Trimming removed 4 bases from V and 5 bases from J; the gene matches leave 8 bases unexplained. The cohort was made up of hundreds of healthy bone marrow donors. At the time of sampling, all cohort members were nominally healthy, though unrecorded immune exposures were likely present. The donor tested CMV seronegative and was one of the 352 seronegative cohort members. Every donor gave a peripheral blood sample, and the peripheral blood mononuclear cells from that sample were used for TCR beta sequencing. The Qiagen DNeasy Blood Extraction Kit was used to extract genomic DNA from the blood cell samples.

The sequence came from a man between 50 and 59 years old in good health and CMV-seronegative. The chain was built from TRBV5-1 and TRBJ1-1, with 10 central nucleotides matching TRBD1. Sequencing was carried out using PBMCs. The nucleotide sequence reads as follows: TGCGCCAGCAGCGGGGGACAGGGGATTGGTACTGAAGCTTTCTTT. The resulting protein is CASSGGQGIGTEAFF.